What follows are 27 T cell receptor beta chains derived from one specimen sequenced in a study of regulatory T cells in long-lasting Graves disease. Combining iRepertoire HTBI primers with Arm-PCR of CDR3 regions, the authors built TCR beta libraries. MiXCR, applied by TCRdb to the multiplex PCR reads, yields one record per CDR3 protein. The table shows around 460,000 distinct CDR3 sequences, with 13% to 15% occurring only once. Time point here: newly diagnosed GD, antithyroid drugs for less than 3 months. From RNA extracted from PBMCs, the TCR library was made. This sample also belongs to another study, concerning T cells in Graves' hyperthyroidism and ophthalmopathy.

Sequencing was performed on peripheral blood mononuclear cells (PBMCs), taken at new diagnosis, from a patient treated with antithyroid drugs. Every receptor here comes from a woman in her forties or fifties with Graves disease.

The V and J genes are TRBV24-1 and TRBJ2-2, with 8 nucleotides matching TRBD1. V dropped 4 bases and J dropped 6; count of bases not matched to a gene: 9. Germline lookup yields CDR1 KGHDR and CDR2 SFDVKD. This CDR3 comprises 16 residues. Here the CDR3 reads CATSETGTGWAGELFF. As DNA, the CDR3 is TGTGCCACCAGTGAAACCGGGACAGGCTGGGCCGGGGAGCTGTTTTTT.

There are many counts of this clonotype. V gene TRBV7-2 combines with J gene TRBJ2-7; possibly TRBD1 for D (6 bases). The CDR3 totals 13 residues. Trimming stripped 5 bases from V and 6 bases from J, with 14 bases between. Germline-derived CDR1 and CDR2 are SGHTA and FQGNSA. CDR3 amino acids: CASSPTQGLEQYF. CDR3 nucleotides: TGTGCCAGCAGCCCCACACAGGGCCTCGAGCAGTACTTC.

This clonotype was seen many times. The chain carries TRBV12-3 or TRBV12-4 and TRBJ2-1; 10 positions agree with TRBD2. V gave up 4 bases and J gave up 7 bases; unmatched junction bases: 7. The CDR3 length is 15 residues. The CDR3: CASSYPGLARNEQFF. CDR3 DNA: TGTGCCAGCAGTTACCCGGGACTAGCGAGGAATGAGCAGTTCTTC.

CDR3: CASSPLGTGDSSGELFF. DNA for the CDR3: TGTGCCAGCAGCCCTCTAGGGACAGGGGACTCATCCGGGGAGCTGTTTTTT. The J gene is TRBJ2-2, the V gene TRBV3-1; 10 bases are a match to TRBD1. The junction had 11 bases not matched to a gene; V was cut back by 4 bases and J by 6 bases. CDR1 is LGHDT, CDR2 YNNKEL, per germline (reference sequence). The CDR3 consists of 17 residues.

This clonotype was recorded many times. V and J are TRBV2 and TRBJ2-3; 7 positions agree with TRBD2. Looked up from germline, CDR1 is SNHLY and CDR2 is FYNNEI. The CDR3 has 16 amino acids. J lost 0 bases, V lost 5 bases, and 8 bases had no gene match. This chain's CDR3 is CASSTRRGESTDTQYF. Here the CDR3 DNA reads TGTGCCAGCAGTACCCGACGGGGGGAGAGCACAGATACGCAGTATTTT.

This rearrangement joins TRBV30 to TRBJ2-6; weak D call: TRBD1 (5 bases). Germline assignment: CDR1 GTSNPN and CDR2 SVGIG (reference sequence). Deletions cut 3 bases from V and 0 bases from J, with 12 bases between. This CDR3 contains 16 residues. CDR3 sequence reads: CAWRASGISGANVLTF. CDR3 DNA sequence: TGTGCCTGGAGAGCGTCAGGGATCTCTGGGGCCAACGTCCTGACTTTC.

As regards this clonotype: A much bigger clone sits one base away, suggesting this may be a read error. V gene TRBV20-1 combines with J gene TRBJ2-5; D might be TRBD1 (5 bases). The assigned J gene may be wrong: the sequence end matches TRBJ2-7 better. This CDR3 region has 12 residues. Germline V gene sequence: CDR1 DFQATT, CDR2 SNEGSKA (reference sequence). This CDR3 is CSARRQGDEQYF. For the CDR3, the DNA is TGCAGTGCTAGACGGCAGGGCGACGAGCAGTACTTC.

Concerning this clonotype itself: This may stem from a read error, because a much larger clone lies one nucleotide away. The genes are TRBV3-1 and TRBJ1-4; 9 bases fit TRBD1. CDR3 length: 15 residues. Germline CDR1 and CDR2: LGHDT and YNNKEL (reference sequence). V shed 1 base and J 9 bases; nucleotides not matched to a gene: 6. In nucleotides, the CDR3 is TGTGCCAGCAGCCAAGGTGGGACAGGGAATAAAAAACTGTTTTTT. It codes for CASSQGGTGNKKLFF.

The chain links TRBV10-3 to TRBJ2-7; D is unclear. The CDR3 length is 11 residues. From germline, CDR1 is ENHRY and CDR2 SYGVKD. The V end was cut by 7 bases, the J end by 4 bases, with 8 bases between. This CDR3 reads CAIKESYEQYF. The CDR3 bases are TGTGCCATCAAGGAGTCTTACGAGCAGTACTTC.

This clonotype showed up many times. The V and J genes are TRBV30 and TRBJ2-7; D not resolved. V was cut by 5 bases and J by 2 bases, with 10 bases left in between. This CDR3 comprises 12 residues. Per germline, CDR1 GTSNPN and CDR2 SVGIG (reference sequence). Written as DNA, the CDR3 is TGTGCCTGGGGGTCCTCGACCTACGAGCAGTACTTC. Residues: CAWGSSTYEQYF.

The chain couples TRBV6-2 or TRBV6-3 to TRBJ1-1; TRBD1 matches 7 bases. V lost 0 bases, J lost 1 base, and 5 bases stayed unmatched. The CDR3 sequence is 16 residues long. The germline V gene has CDR1 MNHEY and CDR2 SVGEGT. The CDR3 nucleotides read TGTGCCAGCAGTTACTCAGGGCCAGGGGGGAACACTGAAGCTTTCTTT. Protein: CASSYSGPGGNTEAFF.

This clonotype occurred many times. J is TRBJ1-1 and V is TRBV18; perhaps TRBD1 as D (6 bases). The CDR3 loop spans 17 amino acids. The germline gives CDR1 KGHSH, CDR2 LQKENI. Trimming stripped 0 bases from V and 1 base from J, with 15 bases between. In DNA form, the CDR3 reads TGTGCCAGCTCACCACCTAACCCGACAGGTACGAACACTGAAGCTTTCTTT. This encodes CASSPPNPTGTNTEAFF. Filled out from reference TRBV18 and TRBJ1-1, the complete variable domain reads NAGVMQNPRHLVRRRGQEARLRCSPMKGHSHVYWYRQLPEEGLKFMVYLQKENIIDESGMPKERFSAEFPKEGPSILRIQQVVRGDSAAYFCASSPPNPTGTNTEAFFGQGTRLTVV.

The chain has TRBV5-1 and TRBJ2-3; D gene uncertain. The CDR3 loop spans 15 amino acids. With 0 bases removed from V and 5 bases from J, the gap between germline ends came to 13 bases. Germline loops: CDR1 SGHRS, CDR2 YFSETQ. The CDR3 bases are TGCGCCAGCAGCTTGGGGCAGGAAATCGGAGATACGCAGTATTTT. It encodes CASSLGQEIGDTQYF.

This clonotype appeared many times. The rearrangement links TRBV5-1 to TRBJ2-3, with D hard to call. Germline V gene data show CDR1 as SGHRS and CDR2 as YFSETQ. V lost 5 bases and J 4 bases, leaving 5 bases between the germline ends. There are 11 residues in the CDR3. For the CDR3, the DNA is TGCGCCAGCAGATCGGCAGATACGCAGTATTTT. It codes for CASRSADTQYF.

This clonotype has at least ten counts. The rearrangement uses TRBV10-2 and TRBJ2-7; TRBD1 matches at 7 bases. This CDR3 is built from 17 residues. Trimming removed 5 bases from V and 2 bases from J; junction bases left unmatched: 15. The V gene's germline CDR1 is WSHSY and CDR2 SAAADI. CDR3 sequence: CASSPTGVRTGTYEQYF. The CDR3 region has the DNA TGCGCCAGCAGTCCTACTGGGGTCAGGACAGGCACCTACGAGCAGTACTTC.

The V call is TRBV30, the J call TRBJ2-1, with a tentative D call TRBD2 (6 bases). V was cut by 5 bases and J by 7 bases, with 15 bases left in between. Germline CDR1 GTSNPN, CDR2 SVGIG (reference sequence). The CDR3 has 13 residues. For the CDR3, the DNA is TGTGCCTGGCAGAGAGGAGGAGGGAATGAGCAGTTCTTC. Translation gives CAWQRGGGNEQFF.

In this sample, this clonotype turned up many times. The rearrangement uses TRBV2 and TRBJ1-1; a weak D match, TRBD1 (6 bases). Germline loops: CDR1 SNHLY, CDR2 FYNNEI. Trimming shortened V by 7 bases and J by 4 bases, and 13 bases separated the two germline ends. This CDR3 is built from 13 residues. In DNA form, the CDR3 reads TGTGCCAGCACCAACAGGGTGCGCACTGAAGCTTTCTTT. Protein sequence: CASTNRVRTEAFF.

There are many counts of this clonotype. This chain joins TRBV20-1 and TRBJ2-1; 9 nucleotides match TRBD1. Trimming at V came to 2 bases and at J to 8 bases, leaving 7 bases not matched to a gene. This CDR3 has 14 residues. The germline V gene has CDR1 DFQATT and CDR2 SNEGSKA (reference sequence). The CDR3: CSARQDRGGYEQFF. The CDR3 bases are TGCAGTGCTAGACAGGACAGGGGAGGATATGAGCAGTTCTTC.

This clonotype was seen ten or more times. The V and J genes are TRBV2 and TRBJ2-3, with 10 bases matching TRBD2. The CDR3 runs to 15 residues. Unmatched junction bases numbered 9, after V lost 8 bases and J lost 4 bases. The germline CDR1 and CDR2 sequences are SNHLY and FYNNEI. The CDR3 here is CASSKREGRPDTQYF. CDR3 sequence (DNA): TGTGCCAGCTCCAAGCGGGAGGGCCGCCCAGATACGCAGTATTTT.

The chain carries TRBV4-1 and TRBJ2-1; 14 bases are a match to TRBD2. Germline CDR1 reads MGHRA; CDR2 reads YSYEKL. This CDR3 has 17 residues. J lost 8 bases, V lost 1 base, and 7 bases had no gene match. The DNA for the CDR3 is TGCGCCAGCAGCCAAGTGGGGACTAGCGGGAGTAGCGATGAGCAGTTCTTC. Encoded protein: CASSQVGTSGSSDEQFF.

Ten or more counts support this clonotype. The chain has TRBV11-2 and TRBJ2-1, with 12 positions matching TRBD2. Germline-derived CDR1 and CDR2 are SGHAT and FQNNGV. J was trimmed by 0 bases and V by 5 bases; bases with no gene match: 5. The CDR3 runs 17 residues. As DNA, the CDR3 is TGTGCCAGCAGCAGTAAGACTAGCGGGAGCTCCTACAATGAGCAGTTCTTC. Protein sequence: CASSSKTSGSSYNEQFF.

This clonotype has at least ten counts. This chain connects TRBV7-9 to TRBJ2-5; no firm D call. The CDR3 totals 12 residues. Germline CDR1 reads SEHNR; CDR2 reads FQNEAQ (reference sequence). Trimming took off 7 bases at V and 4 bases at J, with 10 bases between the two ends. The CDR3 DNA is TGTGCCAGCAACTCGGTGGGAGAGACCCAGTACTTC. The encoded protein is CASNSVGETQYF.

The sample holds many counts of this clonotype. The genes are TRBV28 and TRBJ2-1, with 8 bases identical to TRBD2. The V segment lost 4 bases and the J segment 4 bases; nucleotides outside the gene matches: 12. This CDR3 is built from 17 residues. Germline V gene data show CDR1 as MDHEN and CDR2 as SYDVKM. This CDR3 reads CASSSRWGTGGYNEQFF. The CDR3 DNA is TGTGCCAGCAGTTCCCGTTGGGGAACGGGAGGGTACAATGAGCAGTTCTTC. Looking up the rest from reference TRBV28 and TRBJ2-1 gives the full variable domain: DVKVTQSSRYLVKRTGEKVFLECVQDMDHENMFWYRQDPGLGLRLIYFSYDVKMKEKGDIPEGYSVSREKKERFSLILESASTNQTSMYLCASSSRWGTGGYNEQFFGPGTRLTVL.

This clonotype was detected many times. The chain couples TRBV27 to TRBJ1-2; D perhaps matches TRBD1 (6 bases). The CDR3 covers 13 residues. V was shortened by 6 bases and J by 4 bases, with 12 bases between the two germline ends. Germline CDR1 and CDR2: MNHEY and SMNVEV (reference sequence). The CDR3 here is CASRRDIGYGYTF. The CDR3 nucleotides read TGTGCCAGCAGACGGGACATCGGCTATGGCTACACCTTC.

This clonotype was seen more than once but under ten times. The CDR3 is CASSLASGREQYF. CDR3 coding DNA: TGTGCCAGCAGTTTAGCTAGCGGGAGGGAGCAGTACTTC. The chain is built from TRBV27 and TRBJ2-7, with 11 bases lining up with TRBD2. V was pared by 2 bases and J by 7 bases, with 1 base of the junction left unmatched. The CDR3 is 13 residues long. Germline CDR1 MNHEY, CDR2 SMNVEV (reference sequence).

Of note for this clonotype: An end of the junction does not agree with germline; a read error may underlie this. The chain uses TRBV5-6 and TRBJ1-6, with 7 bases aligning to TRBD1. There are 16 residues in the CDR3. The germline V gene encodes CDR1 SGHDT and CDR2 YYEEEE. CDR3 nucleotide sequence: TGTGTCAGCAGCTTGGCCCAGGGGGGCGGGAATTCACCCCTCCACTTT. Translation: CVSSLAQGGGNSPLHF.

This clonotype was observed a handful of times. The rearrangement uses TRBV27 and TRBJ2-1; possible D gene TRBD2, 6 bases. CDR1 and CDR2 from the germline V gene are MNHEY and SMNVEV (reference sequence). With 4 bases removed from V and 4 bases from J, the gap between germline ends came to 14 bases. The CDR3 runs to 15 residues. CDR3 sequence: CASSWGGTPYNEQFF. Written as DNA, the CDR3 is TGTGCCAGCAGTTGGGGTGGGACTCCTTACAATGAGCAGTTCTTC.